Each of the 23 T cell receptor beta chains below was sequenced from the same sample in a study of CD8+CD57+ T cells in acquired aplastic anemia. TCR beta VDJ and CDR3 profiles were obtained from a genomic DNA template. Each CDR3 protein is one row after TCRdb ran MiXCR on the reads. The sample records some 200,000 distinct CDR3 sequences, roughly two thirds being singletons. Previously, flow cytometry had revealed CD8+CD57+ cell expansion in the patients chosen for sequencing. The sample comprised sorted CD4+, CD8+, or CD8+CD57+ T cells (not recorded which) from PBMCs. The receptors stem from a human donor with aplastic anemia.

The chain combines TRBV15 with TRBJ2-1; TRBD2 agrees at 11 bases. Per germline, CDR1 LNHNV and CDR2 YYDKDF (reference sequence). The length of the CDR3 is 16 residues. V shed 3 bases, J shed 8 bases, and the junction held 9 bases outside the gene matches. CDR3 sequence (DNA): TGTGCCACCAGCAGCCAAGGAACTAGCGGGGGCGATGAGCAGTTCTTC. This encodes CATSSQGTSGGDEQFF.

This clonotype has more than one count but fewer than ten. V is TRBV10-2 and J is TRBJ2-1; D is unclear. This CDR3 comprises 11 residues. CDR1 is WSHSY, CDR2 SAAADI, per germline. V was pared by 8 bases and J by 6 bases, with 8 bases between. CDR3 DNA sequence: TGCGCCAGCGGATACTCCAATGAGCAGTTCTTC. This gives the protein CASGYSNEQFF.

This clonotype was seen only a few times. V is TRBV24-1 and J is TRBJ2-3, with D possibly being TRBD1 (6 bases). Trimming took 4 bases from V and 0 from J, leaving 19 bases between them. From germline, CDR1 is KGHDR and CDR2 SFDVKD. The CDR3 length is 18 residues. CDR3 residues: CATSDRPADSASTDTQYF. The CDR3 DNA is TGTGCCACCAGTGACCGACCAGCGGACAGTGCTAGCACAGATACGCAGTATTTT.

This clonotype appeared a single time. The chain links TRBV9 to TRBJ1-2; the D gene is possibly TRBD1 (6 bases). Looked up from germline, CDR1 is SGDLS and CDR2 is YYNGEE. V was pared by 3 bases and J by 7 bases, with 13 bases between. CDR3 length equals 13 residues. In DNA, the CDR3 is TGTGCCAGCAGCGAATTCAACAGGGCTGGCTACACCTTC. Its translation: CASSEFNRAGYTF.

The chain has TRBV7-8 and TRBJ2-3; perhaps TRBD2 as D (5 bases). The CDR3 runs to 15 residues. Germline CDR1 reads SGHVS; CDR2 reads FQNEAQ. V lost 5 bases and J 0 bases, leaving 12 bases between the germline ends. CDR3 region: CASSPGPGSTDTQYF. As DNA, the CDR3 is TGTGCCAGCAGCCCCGGTCCGGGGAGCACAGATACGCAGTATTTT. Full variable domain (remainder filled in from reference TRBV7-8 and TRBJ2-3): GAGVSQSPRYKVAKRGQDVALRCDPISGHVSLFWYQQALGQGPEFLTYFQNEAQLDKSGLPSDRFFAERPEGSVSTLKIQRTQQEDSAVYLCASSPGPGSTDTQYFGPGTRLTVL.

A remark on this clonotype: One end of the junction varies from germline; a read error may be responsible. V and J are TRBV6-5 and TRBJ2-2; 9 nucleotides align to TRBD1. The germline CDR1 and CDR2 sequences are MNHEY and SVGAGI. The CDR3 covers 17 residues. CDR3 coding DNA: TGTGCCTGCAGTTCAACCCGGACAGGGGTGCGGACCGGGGAGCTGTTTTTT. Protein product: CACSSTRTGVRTGELFF.

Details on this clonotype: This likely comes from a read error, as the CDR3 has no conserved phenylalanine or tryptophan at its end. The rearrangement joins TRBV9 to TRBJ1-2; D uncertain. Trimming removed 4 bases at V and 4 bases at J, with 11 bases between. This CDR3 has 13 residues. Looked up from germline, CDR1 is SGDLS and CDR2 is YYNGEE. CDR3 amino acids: CASSPHESYGYTL. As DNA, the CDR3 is TGTGCCAGCAGCCCTCACGAAAGCTATGGCTACACCCTC.

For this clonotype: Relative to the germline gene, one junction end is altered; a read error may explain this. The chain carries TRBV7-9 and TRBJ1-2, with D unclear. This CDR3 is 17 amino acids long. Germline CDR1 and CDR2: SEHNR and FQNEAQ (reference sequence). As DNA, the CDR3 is TGCGCCAGCAGCCAAGATAGTCGTGTGAGGACGGACTATGGCTACACCTTC. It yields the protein CASSQDSRVRTDYGYTF.

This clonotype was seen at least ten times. The CDR3 here is CASSLMGGGNTIYF. Here the CDR3 DNA reads TGTGCCAGCAGCTTAATGGGTGGTGGAAACACCATATATTTT. The gene calls are TRBV11-2 and TRBJ1-3; D gene uncertain. Germline V CDR1 and CDR2: SGHAT, FQNNGV. The CDR3 is 14 residues long. The V end was cut by 2 bases, the J end by 3 bases, with 8 bases between.

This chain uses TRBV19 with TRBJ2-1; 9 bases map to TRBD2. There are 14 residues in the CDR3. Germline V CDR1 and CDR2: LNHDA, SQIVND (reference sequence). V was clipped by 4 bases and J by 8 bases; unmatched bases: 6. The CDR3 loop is CASSNLAGYYEQFF. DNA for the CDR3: TGTGCCAGTAGTAACCTAGCGGGATACTATGAGCAGTTCTTC.

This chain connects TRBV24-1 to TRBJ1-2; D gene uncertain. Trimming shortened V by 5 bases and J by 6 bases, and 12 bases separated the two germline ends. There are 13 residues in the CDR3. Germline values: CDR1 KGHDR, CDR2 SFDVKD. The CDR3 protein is CATSGTMEDGYTF. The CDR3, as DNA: TGTGCCACCAGTGGTACAATGGAAGATGGCTACACCTTC.

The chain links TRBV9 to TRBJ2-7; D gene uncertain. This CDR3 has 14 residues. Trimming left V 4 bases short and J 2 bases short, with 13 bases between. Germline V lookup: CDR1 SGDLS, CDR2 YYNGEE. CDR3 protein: CASSNRPSPYEQYF. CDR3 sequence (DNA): TGTGCCAGCAGCAACCGACCCTCACCCTACGAGCAGTACTTC. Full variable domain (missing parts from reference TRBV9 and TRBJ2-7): DSGVTQTPKHLITATGQRVTLRCSPRSGDLSVYWYQQSLDQGLQFLIQYYNGEERAKGNILERFSAQQFPDLHSELNLSSLELGDSALYFCASSNRPSPYEQYFGPGTRLTVT.

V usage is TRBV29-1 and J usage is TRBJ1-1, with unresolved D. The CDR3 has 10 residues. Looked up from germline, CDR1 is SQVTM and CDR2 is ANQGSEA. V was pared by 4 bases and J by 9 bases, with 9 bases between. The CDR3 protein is CSVGDGKAFF. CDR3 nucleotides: TGCAGCGTTGGCGACGGGAAAGCTTTCTTT.

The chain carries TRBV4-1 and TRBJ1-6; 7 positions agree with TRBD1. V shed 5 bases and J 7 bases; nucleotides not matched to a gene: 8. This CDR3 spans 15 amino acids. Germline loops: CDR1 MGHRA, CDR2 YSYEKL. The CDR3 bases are TGCGCCAGCAGCTCATGGACAGGCGGAAATTCACCCCTCCACTTT. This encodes CASSSWTGGNSPLHF.

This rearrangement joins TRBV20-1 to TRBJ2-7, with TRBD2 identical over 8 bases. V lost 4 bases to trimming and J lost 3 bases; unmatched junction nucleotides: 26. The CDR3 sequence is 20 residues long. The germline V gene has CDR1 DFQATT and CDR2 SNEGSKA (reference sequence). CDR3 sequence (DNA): TGCAGTGCTACCCAGGGAAGGAGCAATCGGCCGTTGACTAGCGACTACGAGCAGTACTTC. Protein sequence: CSATQGRSNRPLTSDYEQYF.

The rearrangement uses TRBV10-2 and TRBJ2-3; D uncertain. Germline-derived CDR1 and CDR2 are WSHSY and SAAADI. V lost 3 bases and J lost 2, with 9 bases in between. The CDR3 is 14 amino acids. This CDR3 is CASSEGQITDTQYF. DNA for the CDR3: TGCGCCAGCAGTGAAGGGCAGATCACAGATACGCAGTATTTT.

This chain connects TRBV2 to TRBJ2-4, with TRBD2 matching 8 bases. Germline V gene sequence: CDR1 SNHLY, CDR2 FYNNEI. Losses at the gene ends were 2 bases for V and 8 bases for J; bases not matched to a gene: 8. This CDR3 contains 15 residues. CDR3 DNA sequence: TGTGCCAGCAGTGAAATCGCCGGGACTAGTTACATTCAGTACTTC. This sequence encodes CASSEIAGTSYIQYF.

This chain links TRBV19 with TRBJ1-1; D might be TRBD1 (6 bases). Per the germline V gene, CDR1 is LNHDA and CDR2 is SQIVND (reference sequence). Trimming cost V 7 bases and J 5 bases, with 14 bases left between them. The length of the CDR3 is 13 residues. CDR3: CASKGEGETEAFF. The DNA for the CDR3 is TGTGCCAGTAAGGGGGAAGGGGAAACTGAAGCTTTCTTT.

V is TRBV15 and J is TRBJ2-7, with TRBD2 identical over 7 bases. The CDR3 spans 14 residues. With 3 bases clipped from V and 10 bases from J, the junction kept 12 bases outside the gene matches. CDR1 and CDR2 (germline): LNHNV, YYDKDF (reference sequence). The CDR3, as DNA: TGTGCCACCAGCAGGGTGCCCGCCGGGGAGGGCCAGTACTTC. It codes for CATSRVPAGEGQYF.

CDR3: CSARDPGQDYYEQYF. As DNA, the CDR3 is TGCAGTGCTAGAGACCCCGGACAGGATTACTACGAGCAGTACTTC. The chain carries TRBV20-1 and TRBJ2-7, with 7 nucleotides matching TRBD1. This CDR3 region has 15 residues. V trimming: 0 bases; J trimming: 3 bases; junction bases outside the gene matches: 8. The germline V gene has CDR1 DFQATT and CDR2 SNEGSKA (reference sequence).

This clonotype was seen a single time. The CDR3 bases are TGCGCCAGCAGCACCGGGACTAGCGGGGGGAGGTGGGGCACAGATACGCAGTATTTT. Translated: CASSTGTSGGRWGTDTQYF. V usage is TRBV5-1 and J usage is TRBJ2-3; 15 bases are a match to TRBD2. Germline V gene sequence: CDR1 SGHRS, CDR2 YFSETQ. The CDR3 covers 19 residues. Unmatched junction bases numbered 10, after V lost 4 bases and J lost 1 base.

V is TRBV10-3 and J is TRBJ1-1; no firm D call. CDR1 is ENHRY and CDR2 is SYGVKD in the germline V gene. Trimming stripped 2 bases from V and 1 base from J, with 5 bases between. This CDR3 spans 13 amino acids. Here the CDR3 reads CAISEDWNTEAFF. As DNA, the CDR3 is TGTGCCATCAGTGAGGATTGGAACACTGAAGCTTTCTTT.

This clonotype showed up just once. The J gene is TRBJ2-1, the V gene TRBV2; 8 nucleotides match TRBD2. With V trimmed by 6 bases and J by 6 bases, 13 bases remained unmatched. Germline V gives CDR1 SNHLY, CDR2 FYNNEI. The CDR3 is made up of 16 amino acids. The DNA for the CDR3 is TGTGCCAGCAGCGGAATGCCGAGCGGGAGATCCAATGAGCAGTTCTTC. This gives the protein CASSGMPSGRSNEQFF.